The 5 T cell receptor beta chains presented below share a single source sample, sequenced in a study of shared clonotypes between healthy human individuals. The repertoire was sequenced with immunoSEQ multiplex PCR; TCRdb's copy has only in-frame clones and lacks some. The table has approximately 1.1 million clones, roughly 74% seen once. The sequencing input was memory CD4+ T cells from PBMCs. Sample subset: CD45RA-negative fraction. These receptor sequences come from a man aged 18 to 29 in good health. Some clones in this sample may be carry-over from other donors' samples.

This clone was picked up one time. The J gene is TRBJ2-7, the V gene TRBV28, with a tentative D call TRBD2 (6 bases). The V gene lost 9 bases and the J gene lost 4 bases, with 10 bases spanning the gap. CDR1 and CDR2 (germline): MDHEN, SYDVKM. The CDR3 has 11 amino acids. CDR3 in DNA: TGTGCCAGTCGACTAGAGTACGAGCAGTACTTC. This encodes CASRLEYEQYF.

This clone appeared once. V and J are TRBV28 and TRBJ2-7, with D unclear. Trimming removed 3 bases at V and 1 base at J, with 13 bases between. Germline CDR1 and CDR2: MDHEN and SYDVKM. The length of the CDR3 is 15 residues. CDR3 coding DNA: TGTGCCAGCAGTTTGGACCCCAGGCTGTCCTACGAGCAGTACTTC. This sequence encodes CASSLDPRLSYEQYF.

The rearrangement joins TRBV7-9 to TRBJ2-5, with D uncertain. The ends were cut back, 1 base at V and 5 bases at J, with 14 bases in the middle. CDR1 is SEHNR and CDR2 is FQNEAQ in the germline V gene (reference sequence). The CDR3 contains 15 residues. CDR3 in DNA: TGTGCCAGCAGCTTAGTAACGGCGGTCGAGGAGACCCAGTACTTC. It yields the protein CASSLVTAVEETQYF.

The chain carries TRBV30 and TRBJ1-4; the match to TRBD1 covers 7 bases. This CDR3 spans 15 amino acids. V shed 0 bases and J 4 bases; nucleotides not matched to a gene: 5. Germline-derived CDR1 and CDR2 are GTSNPN and SVGIG (reference sequence). The CDR3 loop reads CAWSVRGQLNEKLFF. For the CDR3, the DNA is TGTGCCTGGAGTGTAAGGGGACAGCTTAATGAAAAACTGTTTTTT.

This clone was found a few times. The J gene is TRBJ1-2, the V gene TRBV30; no firm D call. Trimming cost V 5 bases and J 2 bases, with 12 bases left between them. This CDR3 spans 13 amino acids. The germline V gene encodes CDR1 GTSNPN and CDR2 SVGIG (reference sequence). CDR3 in amino acids: CAWGAGRNYGYTF. The CDR3, as DNA: TGTGCCTGGGGAGCGGGGAGGAACTATGGCTACACCTTC.